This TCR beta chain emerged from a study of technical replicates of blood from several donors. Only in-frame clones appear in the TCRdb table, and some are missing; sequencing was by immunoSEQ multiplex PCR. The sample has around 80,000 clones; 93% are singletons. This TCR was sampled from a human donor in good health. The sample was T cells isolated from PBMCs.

The CDR3 region has the DNA TGTGCCAGCAGCTTAAACAGGGCGGAGACCCAGTACTTC. Residues: CASSLNRAETQYF. The chain joins TRBV7-9 to TRBJ2-5, with D perhaps matching TRBD1 (6 bases). The CDR3 is 13 residues long. V lost 2 bases, J lost 5 bases, and 9 bases lay in between. Germline CDR1 SEHNR, CDR2 FQNEAQ (reference sequence).